What follows describes a single T cell receptor (beta chain). What it binds is unknown. Germline CDR1 reads KGHSH; CDR2 reads LQKENI. The CDR3 is made up of 14 amino acids. The data originate from a study of T cell clusters in autoimmune cytopenias. Overall study: TRB sequencing had a median approximately 52,000 reads and about 2,500 distinct clonotypes per sample.

Each sample's input was around 250 ng genomic DNA, 38,000 or so genome equivalents. The study, taken as a whole, reports: TRB repertoire shifts in secondary cytopenia and chronic lymphocytic leukemia mostly reflected lymphoma, not autoimmunity. Healthy donors had about 3-fold more exclusive TRB clusters than active autoimmune hepatitis patients. Clustering suggested that physiological T cell clusters were missing in primary autoimmune cytopenia patients.

TRB was amplified by touch-down multiplex PCR, primer pools A and B combined. From its re-call of the multiplex PCR reads, TCRdb lists each CDR3 protein once, without DNA. The sample has roughly 6,900 distinct CDR3 sequences; the top ten hold about 28%. The source material was peripheral blood. The TCR comes from a human donor with an autoimmune cytopenia or autoimmune hepatitis (not recorded which). This rearrangement joins TRBV18 to TRBJ2-2. The CDR3 region is CASSPLSDTGELFF.